The entry below describes one T cell receptor beta chain. This record belongs to a study of T cell repertoires in ileal Crohn's disease. Germline-derived CDR1 and CDR2 are MNHEY and SVGAGI. This CDR3 comprises 12 residues. V trimming: 5 bases; J trimming: 13 bases; junction bases outside the gene matches: 7. The time point was: neoterminal ileum biopsy at postoperative endoscopy, about 6 months after surgery. Libraries were prepared by immunoSEQ multiplex PCR; TCRdb keeps only in-frame clonotypes and omits some of them. The repertoire includes approximately 16,000 clones, over 70% of them detected once, and under 4.5% sits in the top ten.

The sequenced sample was ileal tissue. The TCR sequence derives from an adult with Crohn's disease. The gene calls are TRBV6-5 and TRBJ2-2; 7 nucleotides match TRBD1. CDR3 nucleotides: TGTGCCAGCAGTGACGACAGGGTGGTGCTGTTTTTT. Translating it yields CASSDDRVVLFF.